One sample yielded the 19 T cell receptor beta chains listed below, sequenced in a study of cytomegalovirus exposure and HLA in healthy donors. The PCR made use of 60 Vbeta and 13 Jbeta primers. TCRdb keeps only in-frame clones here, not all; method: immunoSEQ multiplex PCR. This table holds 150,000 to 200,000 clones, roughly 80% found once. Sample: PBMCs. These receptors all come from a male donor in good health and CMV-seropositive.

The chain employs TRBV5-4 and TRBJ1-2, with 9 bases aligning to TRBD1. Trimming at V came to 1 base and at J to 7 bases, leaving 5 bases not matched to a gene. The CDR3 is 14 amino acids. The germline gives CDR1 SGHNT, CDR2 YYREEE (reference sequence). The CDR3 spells CASSLPGQGFGYTF. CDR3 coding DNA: TGTGCCAGCAGCTTGCCGGGACAGGGTTTTGGCTACACCTTC.

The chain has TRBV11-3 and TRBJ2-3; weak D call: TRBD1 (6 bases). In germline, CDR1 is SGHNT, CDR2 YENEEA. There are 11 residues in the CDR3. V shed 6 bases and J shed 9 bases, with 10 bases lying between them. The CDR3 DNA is TGTGCCAGCAGAAAAGGGGGAACGCAGTATTTT. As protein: CASRKGGTQYF.

The CDR3 sequence is CASSIKRDFDEQFF. The CDR3 region has the DNA TGTGCCAGCAGTATTAAGCGGGATTTCGATGAGCAGTTCTTC. J is TRBJ2-1 and V is TRBV6-5; TRBD2 matches 7 bases. The germline gives CDR1 MNHEY, CDR2 SVGAGI. V shed 5 bases and J 8 bases; nucleotides not matched to a gene: 9. The CDR3 is 14 residues long.

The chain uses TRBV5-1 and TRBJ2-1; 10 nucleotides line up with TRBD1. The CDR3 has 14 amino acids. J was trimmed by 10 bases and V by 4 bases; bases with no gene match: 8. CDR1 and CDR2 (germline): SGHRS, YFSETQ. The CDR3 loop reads CASSLSGQGYEQFF. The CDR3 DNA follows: TGCGCCAGCAGCCTATCGGGACAGGGGTACGAGCAGTTCTTC.

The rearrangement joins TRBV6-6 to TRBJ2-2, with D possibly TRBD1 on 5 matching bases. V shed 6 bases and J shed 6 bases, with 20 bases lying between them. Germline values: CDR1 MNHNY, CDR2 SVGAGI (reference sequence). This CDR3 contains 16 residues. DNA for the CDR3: TGTGCCAGCAGGTCCCCGGCCTCAACCAGGGCCGGGGAGCTGTTTTTT. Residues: CASRSPASTRAGELFF.

CDR3: CSARDSNEQFF. The CDR3 nucleotides are TGCAGTGCTAGGGACTCCAATGAGCAGTTCTTC. The chain employs TRBV20-1 and TRBJ2-1; a possible D gene is TRBD2 (5 bases). This CDR3 is 11 amino acids long. V was trimmed by 3 bases and J by 6 bases, leaving 6 bases between them. Germline CDR1 reads DFQATT; CDR2 reads SNEGSKA (reference sequence).

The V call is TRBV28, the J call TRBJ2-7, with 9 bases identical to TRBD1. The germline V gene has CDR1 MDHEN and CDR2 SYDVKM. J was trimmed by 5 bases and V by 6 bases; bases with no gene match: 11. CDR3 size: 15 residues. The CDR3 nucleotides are TGTGCCAGCAGCGAACCGGGACAGGGTATCCACGAGCAGTACTTC. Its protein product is CASSEPGQGIHEQYF.

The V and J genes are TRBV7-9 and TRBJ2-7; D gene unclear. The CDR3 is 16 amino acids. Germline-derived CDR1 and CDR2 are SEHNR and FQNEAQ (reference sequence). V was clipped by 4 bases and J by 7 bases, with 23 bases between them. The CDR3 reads CASSSTTSAFVGEQYF. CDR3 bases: TGTGCCAGCAGCTCTACCACAAGCGCATTTGTTGGGGAGCAGTACTTC.

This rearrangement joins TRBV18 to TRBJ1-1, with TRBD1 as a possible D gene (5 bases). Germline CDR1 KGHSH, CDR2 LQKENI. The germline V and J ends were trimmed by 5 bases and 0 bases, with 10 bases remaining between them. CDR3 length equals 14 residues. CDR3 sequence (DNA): TGTGCCAGCTCATACGGGGGGTTGAACACTGAAGCTTTCTTT. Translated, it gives CASSYGGLNTEAFF. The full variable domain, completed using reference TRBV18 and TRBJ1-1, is NAGVMQNPRHLVRRRGQEARLRCSPMKGHSHVYWYRQLPEEGLKFMVYLQKENIIDESGMPKERFSAEFPKEGPSILRIQQVVRGDSAAYFCASSYGGLNTEAFFGQGTRLTVV.

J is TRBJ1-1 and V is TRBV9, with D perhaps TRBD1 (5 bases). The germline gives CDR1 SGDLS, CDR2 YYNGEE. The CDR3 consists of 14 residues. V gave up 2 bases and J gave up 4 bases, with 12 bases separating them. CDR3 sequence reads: CASSVTAGGTEAFF. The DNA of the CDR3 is TGTGCCAGCAGCGTTACCGCCGGGGGCACTGAAGCTTTCTTT. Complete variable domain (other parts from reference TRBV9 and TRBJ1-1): DSGVTQTPKHLITATGQRVTLRCSPRSGDLSVYWYQQSLDQGLQFLIQYYNGEERAKGNILERFSAQQFPDLHSELNLSSLELGDSALYFCASSVTAGGTEAFFGQGTRLTVV.

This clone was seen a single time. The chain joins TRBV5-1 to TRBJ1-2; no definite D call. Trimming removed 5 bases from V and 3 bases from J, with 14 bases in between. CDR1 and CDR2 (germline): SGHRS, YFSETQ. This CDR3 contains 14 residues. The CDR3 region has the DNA TGCGCCAGCAGACCACTAGTGACGGACTATGGCTACACCTTC. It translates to CASRPLVTDYGYTF.

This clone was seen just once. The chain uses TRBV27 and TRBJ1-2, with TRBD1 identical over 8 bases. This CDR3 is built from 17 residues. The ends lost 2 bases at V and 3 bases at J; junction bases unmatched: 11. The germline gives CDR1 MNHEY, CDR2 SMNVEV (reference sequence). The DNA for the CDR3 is TGTGCCAGCAGTTTAGTAAGGACAGGGTTAGGAGACTATGGCTACACCTTC. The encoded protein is CASSLVRTGLGDYGYTF.

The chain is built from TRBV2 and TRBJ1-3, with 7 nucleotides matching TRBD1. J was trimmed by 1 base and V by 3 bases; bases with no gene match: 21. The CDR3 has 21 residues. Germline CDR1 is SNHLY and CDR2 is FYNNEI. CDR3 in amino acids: CASSDSLRDSLSRLSGNTIYF. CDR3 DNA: TGTGCCAGCAGTGATTCCCTCCGGGACAGCCTTAGCCGCCTATCTGGAAACACCATATATTTT.

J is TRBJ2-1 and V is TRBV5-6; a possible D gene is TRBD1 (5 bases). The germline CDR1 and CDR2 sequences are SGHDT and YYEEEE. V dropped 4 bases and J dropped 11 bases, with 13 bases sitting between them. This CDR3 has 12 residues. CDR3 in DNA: TGTGCCAGCAGCCGACAGATCAAAAAGCAGTTCTTC. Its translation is CASSRQIKKQFF.

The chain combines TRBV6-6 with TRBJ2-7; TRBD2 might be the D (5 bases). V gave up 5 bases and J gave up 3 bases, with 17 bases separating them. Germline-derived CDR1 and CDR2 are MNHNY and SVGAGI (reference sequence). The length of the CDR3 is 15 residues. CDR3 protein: CASSTDHGGDYEQYF. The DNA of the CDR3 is TGTGCCAGCAGTACCGACCATGGAGGCGACTACGAGCAGTACTTC.

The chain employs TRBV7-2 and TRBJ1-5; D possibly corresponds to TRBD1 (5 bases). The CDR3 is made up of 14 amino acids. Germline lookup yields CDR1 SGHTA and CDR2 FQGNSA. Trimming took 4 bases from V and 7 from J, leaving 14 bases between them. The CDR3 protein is CASSSWGGEQPQHF. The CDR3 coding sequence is TGTGCCAGCAGCTCGTGGGGGGGTGAACAGCCCCAGCATTTT.

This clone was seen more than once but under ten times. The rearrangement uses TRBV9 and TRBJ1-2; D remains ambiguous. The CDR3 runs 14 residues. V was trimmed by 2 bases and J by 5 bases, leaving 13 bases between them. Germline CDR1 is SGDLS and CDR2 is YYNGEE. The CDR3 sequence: CASSVQAGPYGYTF. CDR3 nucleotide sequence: TGTGCCAGCAGCGTGCAGGCGGGTCCTTATGGCTACACCTTC.

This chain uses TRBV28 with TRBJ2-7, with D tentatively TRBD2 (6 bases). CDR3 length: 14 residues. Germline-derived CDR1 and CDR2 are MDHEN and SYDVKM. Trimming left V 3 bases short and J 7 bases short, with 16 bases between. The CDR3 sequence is CASSFLLASLEQYF. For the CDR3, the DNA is TGTGCCAGCAGTTTCCTCCTAGCGAGTTTAGAGCAGTACTTC.

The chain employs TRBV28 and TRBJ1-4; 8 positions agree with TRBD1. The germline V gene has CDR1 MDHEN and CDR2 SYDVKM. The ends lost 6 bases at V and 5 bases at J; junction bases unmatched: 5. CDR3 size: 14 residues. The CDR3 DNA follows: TGTGCCAGCAGCCTACAGGGGGTCAATGAAAAACTGTTTTTT. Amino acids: CASSLQGVNEKLFF.